This TCR beta chain is drawn from a study of blood T cell repertoires in COVID-19. Study in general: Specimens from acute and convalescent COVID-19 originated in the United States, Italy and Spain. From T cells, B-cell-depleted T cells, or PBMCs came the material, which was cDNA or gDNA.

Seattle's cohort entered during active infection and was followed longitudinally. In the original analysis: Amplifying reference gene primers gave estimates of nucleated cell counts. Sequenced by immunoSEQ multiplex PCR; TCRdb stores in-frame clones only, minus some. The DNA gave D and trimming, while V, J and clone size come from that table. The data contain roughly 320,000 clones, approximately 90% of them seen just once; the ten biggest clones take up 6.3%. Germline CDR1 and CDR2: SGHTA and FQGTGA. This CDR3 contains 13 residues. V was shortened by 1 base and J by 1 base, with 4 bases between the two germline ends.

V and J are TRBV7-3 and TRBJ1-2; D unresolved. This sequence originates from a woman between 45 and 65 years old with COVID-19, enrolled during active disease. The sample consisted of peripheral blood. The CDR3 loop is CASSLNSNYGYTF. CDR3 nucleotide sequence: TGTGCCAGCAGCTTAAACAGTAACTATGGCTACACCTTC.